The present T cell receptor beta chain was sequenced within a study of shared clonotypes between healthy human individuals. Study-level background: Researchers drew samples from two women and three men aged 18 to 49.

The V gene's germline CDR1 is SQVTM and CDR2 ANQGSEA. V shed 4 bases and J shed 0 bases, with 8 bases lying between them. The CDR3 spans 13 residues. Genomic DNA of every subset was divided equally among multiple immunoSEQ plates. The protocol was immunoSEQ multiplex PCR, while the TCRdb copy is restricted to in-frame clones and leaves out a portion. The data show 2 million to 2.5 million clones, about nine tenths seen once. Notes on this clone: Other nucleotide sequences from this sample produce the same CDR3.

This clonotype was obtained from a man aged 18 to 30 in good health. Some clones in this sample may be carry-over from other donors' samples. V and J are TRBV29-1 and TRBJ2-3; tentatively, D is TRBD2 (5 bases). The sequencing sample was made of naive CD4+ T cells from PBMCs. Subset described: CD45RA+ positively selected. CDR3: CSVVSGSTDTQYF. Here the CDR3 DNA reads TGCAGCGTTGTCAGCGGCAGCACAGATACGCAGTATTTT.